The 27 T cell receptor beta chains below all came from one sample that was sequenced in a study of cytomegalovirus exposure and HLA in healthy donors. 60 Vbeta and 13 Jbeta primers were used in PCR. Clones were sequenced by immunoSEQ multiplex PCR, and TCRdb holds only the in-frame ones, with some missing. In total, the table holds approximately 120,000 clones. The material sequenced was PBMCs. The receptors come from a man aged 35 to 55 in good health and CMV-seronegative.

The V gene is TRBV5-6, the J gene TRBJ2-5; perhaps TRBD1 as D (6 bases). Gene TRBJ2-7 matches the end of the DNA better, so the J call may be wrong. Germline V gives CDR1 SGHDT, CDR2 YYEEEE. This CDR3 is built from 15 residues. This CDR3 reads CASSLEQGAGYEQYF. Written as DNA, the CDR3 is TGTGCCAGCAGCTTGGAACAGGGCGCCGGCTACGAGCAGTACTTC.

In DNA, the CDR3 is TGTGCCAGAAGCTTGGAGGTTGAACAGGGGGCCCACGAGCAGTACTTC. This sequence encodes CARSLEVEQGAHEQYF. The V call is TRBV5-3, the J call TRBJ2-7, with 9 bases that match TRBD1. TRBV5-3 is an open reading frame, and its role is uncertain. V shed 0 bases and J 5 bases; nucleotides not matched to a gene: 9. The CDR3 runs 16 residues.

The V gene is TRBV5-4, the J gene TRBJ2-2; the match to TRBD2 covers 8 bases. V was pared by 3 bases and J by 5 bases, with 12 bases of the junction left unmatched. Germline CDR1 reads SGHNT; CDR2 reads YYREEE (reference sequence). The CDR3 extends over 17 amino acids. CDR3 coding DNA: TGTGCCAGCAGCTCCACTAGCGGCCGAAAAAGGACCGGGGAGCTGTTTTTT. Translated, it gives CASSSTSGRKRTGELFF.

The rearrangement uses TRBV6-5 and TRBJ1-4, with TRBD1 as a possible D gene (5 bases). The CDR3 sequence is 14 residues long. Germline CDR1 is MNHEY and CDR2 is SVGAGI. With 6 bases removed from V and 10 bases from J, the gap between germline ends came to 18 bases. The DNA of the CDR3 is TGTGCCAGCAGCTCCGGGACTTTTCAGGGAAAACTGTTTTTT. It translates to CASSSGTFQGKLFF.

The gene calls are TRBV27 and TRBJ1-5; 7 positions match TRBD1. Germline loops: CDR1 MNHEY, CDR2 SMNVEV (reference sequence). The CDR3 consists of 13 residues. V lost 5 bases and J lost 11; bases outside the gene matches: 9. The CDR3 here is CASSVKADRTQHF. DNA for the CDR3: TGTGCCAGCAGTGTTAAAGCGGACAGGACCCAGCATTTT.

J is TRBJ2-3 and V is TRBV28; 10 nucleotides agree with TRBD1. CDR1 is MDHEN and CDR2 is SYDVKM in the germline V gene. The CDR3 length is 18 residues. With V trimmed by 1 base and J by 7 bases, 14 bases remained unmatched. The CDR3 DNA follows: TGTGCCAGCAGTTTATCGAAATTAGGGGACAGGGGTAGATATACGCAGTATTTT. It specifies CASSLSKLGDRGRYTQYF.

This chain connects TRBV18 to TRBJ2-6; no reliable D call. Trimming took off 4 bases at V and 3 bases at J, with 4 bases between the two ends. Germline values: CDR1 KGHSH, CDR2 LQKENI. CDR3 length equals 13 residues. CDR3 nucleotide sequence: TGTGCCAGCTCACTACTTGGGGCCAACGTCCTGACTTTC. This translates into CASSLLGANVLTF.

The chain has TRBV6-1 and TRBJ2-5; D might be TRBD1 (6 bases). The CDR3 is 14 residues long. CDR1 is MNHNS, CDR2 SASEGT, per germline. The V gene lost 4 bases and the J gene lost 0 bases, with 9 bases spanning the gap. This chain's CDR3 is CASSATGYQETQYF. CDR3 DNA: TGTGCCAGCAGTGCGACAGGATACCAAGAGACCCAGTACTTC.

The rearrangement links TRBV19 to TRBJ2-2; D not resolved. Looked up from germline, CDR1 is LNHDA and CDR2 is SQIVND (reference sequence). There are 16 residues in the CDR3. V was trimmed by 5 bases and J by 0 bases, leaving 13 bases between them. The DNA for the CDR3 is TGTGCCAGTAGTCCTCGCGGCAAAGCGAACACCGGGGAGCTGTTTTTT. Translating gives CASSPRGKANTGELFF.

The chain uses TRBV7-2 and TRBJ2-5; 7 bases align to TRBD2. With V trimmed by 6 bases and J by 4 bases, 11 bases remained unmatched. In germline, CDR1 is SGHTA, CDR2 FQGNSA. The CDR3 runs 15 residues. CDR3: CASRTATSGGETQYF. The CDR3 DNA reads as TGTGCCAGCAGGACGGCCACTTCGGGAGGAGAGACCCAGTACTTC.

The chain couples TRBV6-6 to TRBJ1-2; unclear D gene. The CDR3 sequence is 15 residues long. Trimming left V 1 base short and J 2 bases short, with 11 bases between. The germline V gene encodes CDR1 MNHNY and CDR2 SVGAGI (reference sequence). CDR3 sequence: CASSYWVRENYGYTF. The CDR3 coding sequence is TGTGCCAGCAGTTACTGGGTTCGGGAGAACTATGGCTACACCTTC.

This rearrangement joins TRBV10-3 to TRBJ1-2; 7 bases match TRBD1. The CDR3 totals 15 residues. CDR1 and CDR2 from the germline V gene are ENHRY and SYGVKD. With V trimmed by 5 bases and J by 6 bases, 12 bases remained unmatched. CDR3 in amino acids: CAISFSGQVWDGYTF. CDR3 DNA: TGTGCCATCAGTTTCTCAGGACAGGTGTGGGATGGCTACACCTTC.

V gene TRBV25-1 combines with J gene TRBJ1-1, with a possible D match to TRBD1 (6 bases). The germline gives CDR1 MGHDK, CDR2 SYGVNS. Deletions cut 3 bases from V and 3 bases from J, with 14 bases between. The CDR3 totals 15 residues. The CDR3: CASSEPGTRDTEAFF. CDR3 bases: TGTGCCAGCAGTGAGCCCGGGACACGGGACACTGAAGCTTTCTTT.

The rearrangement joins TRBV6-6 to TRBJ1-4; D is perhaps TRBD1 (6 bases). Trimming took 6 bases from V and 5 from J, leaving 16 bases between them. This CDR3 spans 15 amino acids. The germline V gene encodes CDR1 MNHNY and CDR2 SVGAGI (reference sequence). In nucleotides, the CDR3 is TGTGCCAGCAGAGGGGGGGAGGCTAGGAATGAAAAACTGTTTTTT. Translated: CASRGGEARNEKLFF.

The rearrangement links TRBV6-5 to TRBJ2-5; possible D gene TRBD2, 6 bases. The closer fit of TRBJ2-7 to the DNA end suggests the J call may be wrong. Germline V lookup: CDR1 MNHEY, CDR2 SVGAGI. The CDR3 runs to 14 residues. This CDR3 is CASILRDLLYEQYF. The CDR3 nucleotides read TGTGCCAGCATCCTCCGGGACTTATTATACGAGCAGTACTTC.

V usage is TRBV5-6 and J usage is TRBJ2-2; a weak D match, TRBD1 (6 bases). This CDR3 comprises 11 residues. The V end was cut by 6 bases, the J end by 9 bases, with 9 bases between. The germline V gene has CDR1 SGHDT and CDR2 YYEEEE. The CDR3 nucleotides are TGTGCCAGCAACCAGGGGTGGGAGCTGTTTTTT. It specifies CASNQGWELFF.

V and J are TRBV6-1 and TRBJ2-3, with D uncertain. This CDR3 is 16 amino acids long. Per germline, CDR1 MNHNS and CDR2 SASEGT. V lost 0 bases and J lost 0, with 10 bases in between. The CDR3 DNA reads TGTGCCAGCAGTGAAGCCGGCAGCGTAAGCACAGATACGCAGTATTTT. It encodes CASSEAGSVSTDTQYF.

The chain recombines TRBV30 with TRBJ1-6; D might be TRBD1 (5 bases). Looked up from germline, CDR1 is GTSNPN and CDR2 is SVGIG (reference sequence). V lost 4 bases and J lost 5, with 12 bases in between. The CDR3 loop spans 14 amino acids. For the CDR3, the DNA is TGTGCCTGGATTACGGGGGATCATAATTCACCCCTCCACTTT. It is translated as CAWITGDHNSPLHF.

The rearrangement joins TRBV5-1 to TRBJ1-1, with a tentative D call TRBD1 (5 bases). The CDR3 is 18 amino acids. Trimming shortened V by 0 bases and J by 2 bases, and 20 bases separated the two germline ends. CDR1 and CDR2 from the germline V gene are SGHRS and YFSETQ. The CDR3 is CASSLAKGRGSLNTEAFF. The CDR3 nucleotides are TGCGCCAGCAGCTTGGCTAAAGGGCGGGGCAGTCTCAACACTGAAGCTTTCTTT.

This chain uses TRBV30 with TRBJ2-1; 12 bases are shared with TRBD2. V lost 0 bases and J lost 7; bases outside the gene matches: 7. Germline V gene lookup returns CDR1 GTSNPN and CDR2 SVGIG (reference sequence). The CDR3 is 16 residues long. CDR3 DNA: TGTGCCTGGAGTGTGTCTAGCGGGAGGGTGCGGAATGAGCAGTTCTTC. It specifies CAWSVSSGRVRNEQFF.

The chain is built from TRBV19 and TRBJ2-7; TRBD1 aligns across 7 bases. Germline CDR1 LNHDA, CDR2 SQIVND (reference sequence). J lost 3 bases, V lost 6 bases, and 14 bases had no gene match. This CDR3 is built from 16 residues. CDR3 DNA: TGTGCCAGTAGCGTAGGGGGCGCGTCGTACGTCTACGAGCAGTACTTC. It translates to CASSVGGASYVYEQYF. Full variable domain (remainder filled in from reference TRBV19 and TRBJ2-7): DGGITQSPKYLFRKEGQNVTLSCEQNLNHDAMYWYRQDPGQGLRLIYYSQIVNDFQKGDIAEGYSVSREKKESFPLTVTSAQKNPTAFYLCASSVGGASYVYEQYFGPGTRLTVT.

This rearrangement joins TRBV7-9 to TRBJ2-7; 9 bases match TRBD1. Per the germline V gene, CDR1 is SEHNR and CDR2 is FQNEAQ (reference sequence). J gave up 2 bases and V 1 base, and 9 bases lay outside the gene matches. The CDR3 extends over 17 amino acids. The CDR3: CASSLGGWTGDPYEQYF. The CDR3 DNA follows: TGTGCCAGCAGCTTAGGGGGGTGGACAGGGGACCCCTACGAGCAGTACTTC.

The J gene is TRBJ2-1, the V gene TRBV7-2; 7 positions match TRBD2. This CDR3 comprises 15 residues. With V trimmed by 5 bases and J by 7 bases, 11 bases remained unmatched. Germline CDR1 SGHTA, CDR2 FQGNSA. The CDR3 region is CASSVGGGWRNEQFF. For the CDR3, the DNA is TGTGCCAGCAGCGTAGGCGGGGGTTGGCGGAATGAGCAGTTCTTC.

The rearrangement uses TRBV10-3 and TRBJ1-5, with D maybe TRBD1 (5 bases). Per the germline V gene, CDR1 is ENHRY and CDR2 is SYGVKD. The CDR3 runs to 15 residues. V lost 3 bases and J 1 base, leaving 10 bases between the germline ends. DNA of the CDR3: TGTGCCATCAGTGAATCGGCAGGGAGCAATCAGCCCCAGCATTTT. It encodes CAISESAGSNQPQHF.

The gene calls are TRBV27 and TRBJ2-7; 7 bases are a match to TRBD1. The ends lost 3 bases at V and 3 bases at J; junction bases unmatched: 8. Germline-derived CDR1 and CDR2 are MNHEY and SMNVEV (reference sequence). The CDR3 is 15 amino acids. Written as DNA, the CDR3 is TGTGCCAGCAGTTTCCTGGACAGGCTAAACTACGAGCAGTACTTC. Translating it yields CASSFLDRLNYEQYF.

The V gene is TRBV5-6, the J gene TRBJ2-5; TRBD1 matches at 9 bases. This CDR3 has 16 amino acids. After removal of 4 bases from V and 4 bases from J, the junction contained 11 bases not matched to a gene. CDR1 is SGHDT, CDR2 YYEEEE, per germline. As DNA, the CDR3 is TGTGCCAGCAGCCTGAAGGGACAGGGTTATATAGAGACCCAGTACTTC. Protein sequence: CASSLKGQGYIETQYF.

In nucleotides, the CDR3 is TGTGCCAGTACCATGACAGGGCTGGGCACTGAAGCTTTCTTT. Amino acid sequence: CASTMTGLGTEAFF. V gene TRBV19 combines with J gene TRBJ1-1; 7 bases line up with TRBD1. Losses at the gene ends were 7 bases for V and 4 bases for J; bases not matched to a gene: 9. Germline V CDR1 and CDR2: LNHDA, SQIVND (reference sequence). CDR3 length: 14 amino acids.